The 27 T cell receptor beta chains below all came from one sample that was sequenced in a study of blood T cell repertoires in COVID-19. Sequenced by immunoSEQ multiplex PCR; TCRdb stores in-frame clones only, minus some. The sample holds around 57,000 clones; about 90% are singletons and the top ten take around a sixth. The sequencing input was peripheral blood. The receptor source for this set is a woman of 80 years or more with active COVID-19.

CDR3 sequence reads: CASSSRLTKYQETQYF. CDR3 bases: TGCGCCAGCAGCTCCAGACTAACAAAGTACCAAGAGACCCAGTACTTC. The rearrangement joins TRBV5-1 to TRBJ2-5; perhaps TRBD2 as D (5 bases). The V gene lost 3 bases and the J gene lost 0 bases, with 15 bases spanning the gap. This CDR3 has 16 amino acids. Germline V lookup: CDR1 SGHRS, CDR2 YFSETQ. Looking up the rest from reference TRBV5-1 and TRBJ2-5 gives the full variable domain: KAGVTQTPRYLIKTRGQQVTLSCSPISGHRSVSWYQQTPGQGLQFLFEYFSETQRNKGNFPGRFSGRQFSNSRSEMNVSTLELGDSALYLCASSSRLTKYQETQYFGPGTRLLVL.

V and J are TRBV11-2 and TRBJ1-2; D unresolved. Trimming took off 6 bases at V and 3 bases at J, with 14 bases between the two ends. The germline V gene encodes CDR1 SGHAT and CDR2 FQNNGV. The CDR3 spans 14 residues. The CDR3 reads CASRRLDHDYGYTF. CDR3 nucleotide sequence: TGTGCCAGCAGGCGACTCGATCATGACTATGGCTACACCTTC.

The table lists this clone with a count of one. In DNA, the CDR3 is TGTGCCACCAGTGACCCAGCGGGGGGGCAGTACAATGAGCAGTTCTTC. It translates to CATSDPAGGQYNEQFF. V usage is TRBV24-1 and J usage is TRBJ2-1; 10 bases fit TRBD2. The V gene end was trimmed by 4 bases and the J gene end by 4 bases; junction bases not matched to a gene: 6. Per the germline V gene, CDR1 is KGHDR and CDR2 is SFDVKD. The length of the CDR3 is 16 residues.

This clone turned up a few times. The V call is TRBV10-3, the J call TRBJ1-1, with D possibly matching TRBD1 (5 bases). The CDR3 loop spans 14 amino acids. Deletions cut 6 bases from V and 3 bases from J, with 14 bases between. Germline loops: CDR1 ENHRY, CDR2 SYGVKD. The CDR3 DNA follows: TGTGCCATCAGACGGACAAATAAGCACACTGAAGCTTTCTTT. Protein sequence: CAIRRTNKHTEAFF.

J is TRBJ2-5 and V is TRBV7-8; D gene unclear. The V gene's germline CDR1 is SGHVS and CDR2 FQNEAQ. Between the trimmed V and J ends, which lost 1 base and 7 bases, there was a span of 13 bases. The CDR3 runs to 14 residues. The chain's CDR3 is CASSLVLGPATQYF. CDR3 DNA sequence: TGTGCCAGCAGCTTAGTTCTAGGTCCCGCGACCCAGTACTTC.

The chain joins TRBV7-6 to TRBJ2-2, with 8 bases identical to TRBD2. This CDR3 has 15 residues. V trimming: 1 base; J trimming: 5 bases; junction bases outside the gene matches: 3. Looked up from germline, CDR1 is SGHVS and CDR2 is FNYEAQ. CDR3 nucleotides: TGTGCCAGCAGCTTAGGTCTAGCGGGTACCGGGGAGCTGTTTTTT. Translation gives CASSLGLAGTGELFF.

This rearrangement joins TRBV6-6 to TRBJ1-5, with 10 bases matching TRBD1. The V and J ends lost 5 bases and 4 bases, in that order; junction bases with no gene match: 11. The CDR3 covers 17 residues. CDR1 is MNHNY, CDR2 SVGAGI, per germline (reference sequence). CDR3 bases: TGTGCCAGCAGTCCCCACCAGACAGGGGGCTGGAATCAGCCCCAGCATTTT. It is translated as CASSPHQTGGWNQPQHF.

J is TRBJ2-3 and V is TRBV7-9; possible D gene TRBD2, 6 bases. Germline V gene lookup returns CDR1 SEHNR and CDR2 FQNEAQ (reference sequence). The CDR3 spans 16 residues. Between the trimmed V and J ends, which lost 2 bases and 4 bases, there was a span of 16 bases. The CDR3 loop is CASSLPRPWRADTQYF. CDR3 in DNA: TGTGCCAGCAGCTTACCCCGCCCTTGGAGGGCAGATACGCAGTATTTT.

The chain recombines TRBV7-3 with TRBJ1-1; 10 nucleotides match TRBD1. V shed 5 bases and J 3 bases; nucleotides not matched to a gene: 3. The CDR3 is made up of 14 amino acids. The germline V gene encodes CDR1 SGHTA and CDR2 FQGTGA. CDR3 sequence: CASSQGQGDTEAFF. The CDR3 DNA reads TGTGCCAGCAGCCAAGGACAGGGGGACACTGAAGCTTTCTTT.

The chain uses TRBV5-1 and TRBJ2-3; maybe TRBD1 (6 bases). The V end was cut by 4 bases, the J end by 4 bases, with 13 bases between. The germline gives CDR1 SGHRS, CDR2 YFSETQ. CDR3 length: 14 amino acids. The DNA for the CDR3 is TGCGCCAGCAGCGAACTTCCAGGGGCAGATACGCAGTATTTT. Translated, it gives CASSELPGADTQYF.

The chain recombines TRBV2 with TRBJ1-1, with unresolved D. This CDR3 region has 13 residues. V was trimmed by 4 bases and J by 1 base, leaving 7 bases between them. Germline values: CDR1 SNHLY, CDR2 FYNNEI. The CDR3 sequence: CASSVYSNTEAFF. In nucleotides, the CDR3 is TGTGCCAGCAGTGTTTACTCGAACACTGAAGCTTTCTTT. Complete variable domain (other parts from reference TRBV2 and TRBJ1-1): EPEVTQTPSHQVTQMGQEVILRCVPISNHLYFYWYRQILGQKVEFLVSFYNNEISEKSEIFDDQFSVERPDGSNFTLKIRSTKLEDSAMYFCASSVYSNTEAFFGQGTRLTVV.

The genes are TRBV7-2 and TRBJ2-7, with D unresolved. Trimming stripped 5 bases from V and 4 bases from J, with 9 bases between. The germline V gene encodes CDR1 SGHTA and CDR2 FQGNSA. This CDR3 contains 12 residues. The DNA for the CDR3 is TGTGCCAGCAGCCGTAGAGAGTACGAGCAGTACTTC. This translates into CASSRREYEQYF.

The chain uses TRBV7-8 and TRBJ1-1; D is possibly TRBD1 (6 bases). The CDR3 sequence is 15 residues long. Germline CDR1 SGHVS, CDR2 FQNEAQ. The V gene lost 5 bases and the J gene lost 4 bases, with 17 bases spanning the gap. The CDR3 here is CASSATGSLGTEAFF. The DNA for the CDR3 is TGTGCCAGCAGCGCCACAGGGTCGTTGGGCACTGAAGCTTTCTTT.

The chain links TRBV29-1 to TRBJ2-5; the match to TRBD2 covers 7 bases. The CDR3 has 13 amino acids. CDR1 is SQVTM and CDR2 is ANQGSEA in the germline V gene. The ends lost 4 bases at V and 1 base at J; junction bases unmatched: 3. The CDR3 DNA reads TGCAGCGTTGCCCCGGGAGGCCAAGAGACCCAGTACTTC. It encodes CSVAPGGQETQYF.

The chain employs TRBV2 and TRBJ2-5; 9 bases match TRBD2. V lost 1 base to trimming and J lost 5 bases; unmatched junction nucleotides: 5. CDR1 SNHLY and CDR2 FYNNEI come from the germline V gene. The CDR3 has 15 amino acids. The CDR3 reads CASSEERGVGETQYF. The CDR3 bases are TGTGCCAGCAGTGAAGAGCGGGGGGTAGGCGAGACCCAGTACTTC.

This chain connects TRBV30 to TRBJ1-2; perhaps TRBD1 as D (5 bases). Germline values: CDR1 GTSNPN, CDR2 SVGIG (reference sequence). Trimming cost V 1 base and J 5 bases, with 17 bases left between them. The CDR3 is 15 amino acids. CDR3: CAWSDDSLRWYGYTF. The CDR3 DNA follows: TGTGCCTGGAGTGACGACAGTCTGAGGTGGTATGGCTACACCTTC.

In DNA, the CDR3 is TGCGCCAGCAGCCGAGCGGGCATGAGGCGAGTTTATGGCTACACCTTC. Translating gives CASSRAGMRRVYGYTF. V gene TRBV4-3 combines with J gene TRBJ1-2; D remains unclear. Trimming stripped 4 bases from V and 5 bases from J, with 20 bases between. CDR1 is LGHNA, CDR2 YSLEER, per germline. The CDR3 has 16 amino acids.

The J gene is TRBJ2-1, the V gene TRBV19; 12 bases are a match to TRBD2. Trimming cost V 6 bases and J 7 bases; bases outside gene matches: 7. The CDR3 runs to 15 residues. Germline-derived CDR1 and CDR2 are LNHDA and SQIVND (reference sequence). DNA of the CDR3: TGTGCCAGTAGGACAACTAGCGGGGGGCAGAATGAGCAGTTCTTC. Protein product: CASRTTSGGQNEQFF.

The rearrangement joins TRBV9 to TRBJ2-3, with D uncertain. The CDR3 sequence is 13 residues long. Per germline, CDR1 SGDLS and CDR2 YYNGEE. V lost 3 bases to trimming and J lost 9 bases, with 14 bases between them. The CDR3, as DNA: TGTGCCAGCAGCGCCTACCCCCTCAACACGCAGTATTTT. Translating it yields CASSAYPLNTQYF.

This chain connects TRBV5-1 to TRBJ1-1; D is unresolved. The V gene lost 0 bases and the J gene lost 1 base, with 7 bases spanning the gap. The germline V gene encodes CDR1 SGHRS and CDR2 YFSETQ. The CDR3 is made up of 14 amino acids. CDR3 in amino acids: CASSLGYGNTEAFF. The CDR3 nucleotides are TGCGCCAGCAGCTTGGGATACGGGAACACTGAAGCTTTCTTT.

V and J are TRBV28 and TRBJ2-1; D gene unclear. The CDR3 covers 12 residues. Looked up from germline, CDR1 is MDHEN and CDR2 is SYDVKM. The ends were cut back, 6 bases at V and 8 bases at J, with 11 bases in the middle. The CDR3 sequence: CASSPVGHEQFF. The CDR3 DNA reads as TGTGCCAGCAGCCCCGTTGGCCATGAGCAGTTCTTC.

The rearrangement links TRBV20-1 to TRBJ2-7; 9 bases agree with TRBD2. CDR3 length equals 10 residues. Germline CDR1 and CDR2: DFQATT and SNEGSKA (reference sequence). Unmatched junction bases numbered 5, after V lost 5 bases and J lost 12 bases. The CDR3 DNA is TGCAGTGCTGCTAGCGGGGCATTGTACTTC. Amino acids: CSAASGALYF.

The genes are TRBV6-5 and TRBJ2-1; perhaps TRBD2 as D (7 bases). The V end lost 2 bases, the J end lost 5 bases, and 10 bases lay between the germline ends. This CDR3 region has 14 residues. Germline CDR1 is MNHEY and CDR2 is SVGAGI. CDR3 sequence: CASSYPGGHNEQFF. DNA of the CDR3: TGTGCCAGCAGTTACCCGGGGGGCCACAATGAGCAGTTCTTC.

The chain is built from TRBV5-6 and TRBJ1-1; 10 bases align to TRBD1. J was trimmed by 1 base and V by 9 bases; bases with no gene match: 9. From germline, CDR1 is SGHDT and CDR2 YYEEEE. CDR3 size: 15 residues. This CDR3 is CATYRDRGRNTEAFF. In DNA form, the CDR3 reads TGTGCCACCTACCGGGACAGGGGAAGGAACACTGAAGCTTTCTTT.

The chain employs TRBV7-8 and TRBJ2-7, with 9 bases fitting TRBD1. Trimming cost V 1 base and J 10 bases; bases outside gene matches: 2. This CDR3 is built from 12 residues. Germline lookup yields CDR1 SGHVS and CDR2 FQNEAQ. The CDR3 coding sequence is TGTGCCAGCAGCTTAGACAGGGGGCATCAGTACTTC. Translating gives CASSLDRGHQYF.

DNA of the CDR3: TGTGCCAGCAGTGAGGGCACAACCTACTATGGCTACACCTTC. Residues: CASSEGTTYYGYTF. V and J are TRBV6-1 and TRBJ1-2; D is uncertain. Trimming took off 3 bases at V and 3 bases at J, with 11 bases between the two ends. The CDR3 has 14 residues. CDR1 is MNHNS, CDR2 SASEGT, per germline.

This chain joins TRBV6-2 or TRBV6-3 and TRBJ2-1; 10 nucleotides line up with TRBD2. In germline, CDR1 is MNHEY, CDR2 SVGEGT. This CDR3 has 19 amino acids. Trimming cost V 6 bases and J 0 bases; bases outside gene matches: 14. The CDR3 nucleotides are TGTGCCAGCAGCCGCCCGATTGTACTAGCGGGGAGCTCCTACAATGAGCAGTTCTTC. It yields the protein CASSRPIVLAGSSYNEQFF.